The 13 T cell receptor beta chains listed next were all sequenced from one sample in a study of cytomegalovirus exposure and HLA in healthy donors. Primers for the PCR totalled 60 Vbeta and 13 Jbeta. Libraries were prepared by immunoSEQ multiplex PCR; TCRdb keeps only in-frame clonotypes and omits some of them. This repertoire comprises roughly 100,000 clones; its ten largest clones make up roughly 3.5%. Sequencing was carried out using PBMCs. The receptor source for this set is a man aged 35 to 55 in good health and CMV-seronegative.

V and J are TRBV2 and TRBJ2-7; 8 bases fit TRBD2. CDR1 is SNHLY and CDR2 is FYNNEI in the germline V gene. The junction had 4 bases not matched to a gene; V was cut back by 6 bases and J by 0 bases. This CDR3 comprises 14 residues. CDR3 protein: CASRYGGGSYEQYF. The CDR3 coding sequence is TGTGCCAGCAGATACGGGGGGGGCTCCTACGAGCAGTACTTC. Looking up the rest from reference TRBV2 and TRBJ2-7 gives the full variable domain: EPEVTQTPSHQVTQMGQEVILRCVPISNHLYFYWYRQILGQKVEFLVSFYNNEISEKSEIFDDQFSVERPDGSNFTLKIRSTKLEDSAMYFCASRYGGGSYEQYFGPGTRLTVT.

The genes are TRBV4-3 and TRBJ2-2, with 9 bases that match TRBD2. The CDR3 has 17 amino acids. In germline, CDR1 is LGHNA, CDR2 YSLEER. Trimming cost V 0 bases and J 7 bases; bases outside gene matches: 9. The CDR3 loop is CASSQDVVAGAIGELFF. CDR3 in DNA: TGCGCCAGCAGCCAAGACGTAGTAGCGGGAGCTATCGGGGAGCTGTTTTTT.

The chain joins TRBV5-5 to TRBJ2-2; 7 nucleotides line up with TRBD2. The length of the CDR3 is 15 residues. Germline values: CDR1 SGHKS, CDR2 YYEKEE (reference sequence). With V trimmed by 2 bases and J by 0 bases, 1 base remained unmatched. The CDR3 region is CASSLREANTGELFF. The CDR3 DNA is TGTGCCAGCAGCTTACGGGAGGCGAACACCGGGGAGCTGTTTTTT. The whole variable domain, remainder taken from reference TRBV5-5 and TRBJ2-2, is DAGVTQSPTHLIKTRGQQVTLRCSPISGHKSVSWYQQVLGQGPQFIFQYYEKEERGRGNFPDRFSARQFPNYSSELNVNALLLGDSALYLCASSLREANTGELFFGEGSRLTVL.

This CDR3 is CASSKYRGPDTGELFF. The CDR3 bases are TGTGCCAGCTCAAAATACAGGGGGCCGGACACCGGGGAGCTGTTTTTT. The chain employs TRBV18 and TRBJ2-2; TRBD1 matches 9 bases. Germline CDR1 reads KGHSH; CDR2 reads LQKENI. The CDR3 is 16 residues long. V trimming: 5 bases; J trimming: 3 bases; junction bases outside the gene matches: 7.

The chain is built from TRBV7-6 and TRBJ1-1; the D gene is possibly TRBD1 (5 bases). Germline V CDR1 and CDR2: SGHVS, FNYEAQ. Trimming stripped 5 bases from V and 3 bases from J, with 10 bases between. CDR3 length: 13 residues. CDR3 loop: CASSAQGYTEAFF. The CDR3 bases are TGTGCCAGCAGCGCCCAGGGATACACTGAAGCTTTCTTT.

The J gene is TRBJ2-5, the V gene TRBV6-4, with a possible D match to TRBD2 (5 bases). V was shortened by 2 bases and J by 4 bases, with 8 bases between the two germline ends. This CDR3 region has 13 residues. Germline-derived CDR1 and CDR2 are MRHNA and SNTAGT. DNA for the CDR3: TGTGCCAGCAGTGACCAAGAGGGAGAGACCCAGTACTTC. Translation gives CASSDQEGETQYF.

The rearrangement joins TRBV5-4 to TRBJ2-7; a weak D match, TRBD1 (6 bases). This CDR3 has 14 residues. The germline V gene encodes CDR1 SGHNT and CDR2 YYREEE (reference sequence). Trimming left V 1 base short and J 0 bases short, with 8 bases between. This CDR3 is CASSLTDSSYEQYF. DNA for the CDR3: TGTGCCAGCAGCTTGACGGACAGCTCCTACGAGCAGTACTTC.

The chain combines TRBV2 with TRBJ2-1; 8 bases are shared with TRBD1. Trimming took 7 bases from V and 4 from J; bases not matched to a gene: 6. Germline loops: CDR1 SNHLY, CDR2 FYNNEI. CDR3 length: 14 residues. In nucleotides, the CDR3 is TGTGCCAGCACCCGGGACAGGTCTTACAATGAGCAGTTCTTC. As protein: CASTRDRSYNEQFF.

The chain employs TRBV11-2 and TRBJ1-2; 10 nucleotides agree with TRBD1. The trim removed 4 bases at V and 7 bases at J, leaving 9 bases unmatched. The germline CDR1 and CDR2 sequences are SGHAT and FQNNGV. This CDR3 contains 15 residues. DNA for the CDR3: TGTGCCAGCAGCTCGGGACAGGGGCCCTTTGGTGGCTACACCTTC. This sequence encodes CASSSGQGPFGGYTF. Supplemented by reference TRBV11-2 and TRBJ1-2, the full variable domain reads EAGVAQSPRYKIIEKRQSVAFWCNPISGHATLYWYQQILGQGPKLLIQFQNNGVVDDSQLPKDRFSAERLKGVDSTLKIQPAKLEDSAVYLCASSSGQGPFGGYTFGSGTRLTVV.

The CDR3 DNA reads as TGTGCCAGCAGTTACCGACTTGTGAATTCACCCCTCCACTTT. This codes for CASSYRLVNSPLHF. The rearrangement uses TRBV6-5 and TRBJ1-6; the D is unclear. This CDR3 spans 14 amino acids. Trimming left V 2 bases short and J 7 bases short, with 9 bases between. Germline values: CDR1 MNHEY, CDR2 SVGAGI.

The CDR3 DNA reads as TGTGCCAGCAGTGAAGAAAGCGGGGGAACCGGGGAGCTGTTTTTT. It codes for CASSEESGGTGELFF. The rearrangement joins TRBV6-1 to TRBJ2-2; TRBD2 matches 8 bases. There are 15 residues in the CDR3. V gave up 1 base and J gave up 5 bases; unmatched junction bases: 3. Germline CDR1 reads MNHNS; CDR2 reads SASEGT.

The chain combines TRBV19 with TRBJ1-4, with D uncertain. Germline CDR1 is LNHDA and CDR2 is SQIVND (reference sequence). V was trimmed by 4 bases and J by 7 bases, leaving 22 bases between them. The CDR3 is made up of 17 amino acids. Here the CDR3 reads CASSTTTPWRGGEKLFF. The CDR3 DNA reads as TGTGCCAGTAGTACCACTACCCCCTGGAGAGGAGGTGAAAAACTGTTTTTT.

V and J are TRBV6-4 and TRBJ1-4, with a tentative D call TRBD1 (6 bases). There are 13 residues in the CDR3. The V end lost 3 bases, the J end lost 8 bases, and 10 bases lay between the germline ends. The germline V gene encodes CDR1 MRHNA and CDR2 SNTAGT. CDR3 in amino acids: CASSEGAGEKLFF. The DNA for the CDR3 is TGTGCCAGCAGTGAGGGGGCAGGGGAAAAACTGTTTTTT.